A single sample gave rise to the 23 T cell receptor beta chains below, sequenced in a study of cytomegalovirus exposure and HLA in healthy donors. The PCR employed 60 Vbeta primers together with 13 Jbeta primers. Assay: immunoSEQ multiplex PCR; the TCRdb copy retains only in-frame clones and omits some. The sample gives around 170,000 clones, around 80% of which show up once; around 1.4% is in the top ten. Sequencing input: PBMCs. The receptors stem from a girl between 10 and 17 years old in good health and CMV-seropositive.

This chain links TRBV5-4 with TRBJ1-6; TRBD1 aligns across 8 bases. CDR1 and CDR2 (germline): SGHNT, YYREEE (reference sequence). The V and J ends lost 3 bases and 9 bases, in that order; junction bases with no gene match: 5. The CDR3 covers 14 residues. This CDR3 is CASSSGQGASPLHF. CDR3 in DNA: TGTGCCAGCAGCTCCGGACAGGGCGCTTCACCCCTCCACTTT.

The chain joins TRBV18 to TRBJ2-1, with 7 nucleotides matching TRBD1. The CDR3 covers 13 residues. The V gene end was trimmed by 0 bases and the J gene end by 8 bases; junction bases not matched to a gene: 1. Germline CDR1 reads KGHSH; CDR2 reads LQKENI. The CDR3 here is CASSPPTGDEQFF. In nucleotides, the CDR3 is TGTGCCAGCTCACCACCTACAGGGGATGAGCAGTTCTTC.

The CDR3 loop is CASSLGTVNQPQHF. As DNA, the CDR3 is TGTGCCAGCAGCTTAGGGACAGTGAATCAGCCCCAGCATTTT. This chain uses TRBV7-2 with TRBJ1-5, with a tentative D call TRBD1 (6 bases). Per the germline V gene, CDR1 is SGHTA and CDR2 is FQGNSA. The V end was cut by 1 base, the J end by 4 bases, with 8 bases between. The CDR3 extends over 14 amino acids.

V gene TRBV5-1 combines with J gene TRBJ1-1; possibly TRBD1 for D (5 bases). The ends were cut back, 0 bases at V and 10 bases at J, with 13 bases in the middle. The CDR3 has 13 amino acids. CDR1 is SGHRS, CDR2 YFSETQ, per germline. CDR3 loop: CASSLEGQGRAFF. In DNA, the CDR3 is TGCGCCAGCAGCTTGGAAGGGCAGGGCCGAGCTTTCTTT.

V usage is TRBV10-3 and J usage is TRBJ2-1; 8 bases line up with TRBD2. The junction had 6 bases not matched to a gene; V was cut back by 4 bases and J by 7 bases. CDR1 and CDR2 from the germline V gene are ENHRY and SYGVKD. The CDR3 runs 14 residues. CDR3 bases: TGTGCCATCAGTGTCGGGAGGGCCCGGAATGAGCAGTTCTTC. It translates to CAISVGRARNEQFF.

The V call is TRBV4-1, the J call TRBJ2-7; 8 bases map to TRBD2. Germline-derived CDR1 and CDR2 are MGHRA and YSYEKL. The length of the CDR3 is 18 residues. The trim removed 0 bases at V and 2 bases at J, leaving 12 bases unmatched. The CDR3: CASSQDHRGGASPYEQYF. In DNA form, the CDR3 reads TGCGCCAGCAGCCAAGATCATCGGGGGGGAGCCTCCCCCTACGAGCAGTACTTC.

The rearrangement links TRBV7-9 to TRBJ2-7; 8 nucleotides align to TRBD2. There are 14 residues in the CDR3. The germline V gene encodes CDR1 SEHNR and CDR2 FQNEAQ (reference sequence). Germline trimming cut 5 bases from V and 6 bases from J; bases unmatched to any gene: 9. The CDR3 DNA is TGTGCCAGCAGCCCCCGGGGGGGTATGGGCGAGCAGTACTTC. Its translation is CASSPRGGMGEQYF.

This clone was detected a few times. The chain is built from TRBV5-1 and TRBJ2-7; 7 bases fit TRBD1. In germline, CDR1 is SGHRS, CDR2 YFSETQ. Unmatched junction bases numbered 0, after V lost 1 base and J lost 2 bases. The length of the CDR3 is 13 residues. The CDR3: CASSLQGAYEQYF. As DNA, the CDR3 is TGCGCCAGCAGCTTGCAGGGGGCCTACGAGCAGTACTTC.

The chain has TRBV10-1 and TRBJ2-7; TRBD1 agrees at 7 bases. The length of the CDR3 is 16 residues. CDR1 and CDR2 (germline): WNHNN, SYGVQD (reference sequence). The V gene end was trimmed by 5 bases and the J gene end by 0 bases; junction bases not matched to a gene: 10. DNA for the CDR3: TGCGCCAGCAGTCCAGAGACTGGGGACAGCTCCTACGAGCAGTACTTC. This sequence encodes CASSPETGDSSYEQYF.

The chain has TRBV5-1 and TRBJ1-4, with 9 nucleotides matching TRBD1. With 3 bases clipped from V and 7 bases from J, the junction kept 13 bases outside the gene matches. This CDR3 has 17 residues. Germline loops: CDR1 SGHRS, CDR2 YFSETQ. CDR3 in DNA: TGCGCCAGCAGCTCCGGACAGGGGACCATTGGAGGTGAAAAACTGTTTTTT. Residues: CASSSGQGTIGGEKLFF.

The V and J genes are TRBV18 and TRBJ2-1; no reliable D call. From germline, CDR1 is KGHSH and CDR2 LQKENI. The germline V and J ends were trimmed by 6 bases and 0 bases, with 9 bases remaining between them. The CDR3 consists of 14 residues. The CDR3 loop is CASSILSSYNEQFF. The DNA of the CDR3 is TGTGCCAGCTCGATACTGAGCTCCTACAATGAGCAGTTCTTC.

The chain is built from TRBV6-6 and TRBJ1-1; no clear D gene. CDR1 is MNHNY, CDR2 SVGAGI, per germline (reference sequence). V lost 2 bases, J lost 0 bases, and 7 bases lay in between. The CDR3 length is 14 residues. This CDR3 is CASSYEIMNTEAFF. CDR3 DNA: TGTGCCAGCAGTTACGAGATCATGAACACTGAAGCTTTCTTT.

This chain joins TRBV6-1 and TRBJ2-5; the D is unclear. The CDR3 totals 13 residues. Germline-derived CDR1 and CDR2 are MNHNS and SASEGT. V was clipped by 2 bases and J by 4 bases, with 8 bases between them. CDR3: CASSENLVETQYF. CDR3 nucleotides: TGTGCCAGCAGTGAAAATCTAGTAGAGACCCAGTACTTC.

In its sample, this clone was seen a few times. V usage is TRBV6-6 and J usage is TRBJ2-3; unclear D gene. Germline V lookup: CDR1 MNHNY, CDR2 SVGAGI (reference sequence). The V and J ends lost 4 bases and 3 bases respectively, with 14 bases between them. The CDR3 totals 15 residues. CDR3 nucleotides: TGTGCCAGCAGTTCCCGACGTAGAGGAACAGATACGCAGTATTTT. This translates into CASSSRRRGTDTQYF.

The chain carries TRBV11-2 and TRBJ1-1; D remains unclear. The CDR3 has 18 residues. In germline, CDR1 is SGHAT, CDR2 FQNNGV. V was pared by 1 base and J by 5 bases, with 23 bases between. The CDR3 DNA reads TGTGCCAGCAGCTTAGCTAGCCCTCTTAGGGTCACTGAGACTGAAGCTTTCTTT. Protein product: CASSLASPLRVTETEAFF.

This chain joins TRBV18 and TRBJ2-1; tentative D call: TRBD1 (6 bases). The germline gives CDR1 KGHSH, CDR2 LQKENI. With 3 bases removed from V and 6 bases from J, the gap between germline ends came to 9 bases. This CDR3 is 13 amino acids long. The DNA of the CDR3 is TGTGCCAGCTCACCGACAGGAGCCAATGAGCAGTTCTTC. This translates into CASSPTGANEQFF. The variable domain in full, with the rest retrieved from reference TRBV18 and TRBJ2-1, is NAGVMQNPRHLVRRRGQEARLRCSPMKGHSHVYWYRQLPEEGLKFMVYLQKENIIDESGMPKERFSAEFPKEGPSILRIQQVVRGDSAAYFCASSPTGANEQFFGPGTRLTVL.

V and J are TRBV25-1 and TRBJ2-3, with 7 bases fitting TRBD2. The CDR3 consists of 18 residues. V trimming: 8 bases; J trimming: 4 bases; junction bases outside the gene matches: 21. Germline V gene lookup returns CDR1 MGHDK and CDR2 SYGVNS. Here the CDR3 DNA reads TGTGCCAGCTTAAGTGCGGCCGTCGTAAGCGGGACTCCAGATACGCAGTATTTT. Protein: CASLSAAVVSGTPDTQYF.

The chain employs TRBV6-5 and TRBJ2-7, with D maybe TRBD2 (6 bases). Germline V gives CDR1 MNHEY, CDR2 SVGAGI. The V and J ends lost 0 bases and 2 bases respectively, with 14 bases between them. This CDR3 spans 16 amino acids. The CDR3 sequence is CASSYSTASGAYEQYF. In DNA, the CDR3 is TGTGCCAGCAGTTACTCGACAGCCTCGGGAGCCTACGAGCAGTACTTC.

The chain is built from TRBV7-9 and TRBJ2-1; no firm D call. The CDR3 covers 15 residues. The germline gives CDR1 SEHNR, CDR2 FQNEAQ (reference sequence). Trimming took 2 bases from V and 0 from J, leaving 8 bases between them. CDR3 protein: CASSLYGSSYNEQFF. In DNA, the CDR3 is TGTGCCAGCAGCTTATACGGGTCCTCCTACAATGAGCAGTTCTTC. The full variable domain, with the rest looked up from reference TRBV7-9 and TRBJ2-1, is DTGVSQNPRHKITKRGQNVTFRCDPISEHNRLYWYRQTLGQGPEFLTYFQNEAQLEKSRLLSDRFSAERPKGSFSTLEIQRTEQGDSAMYLCASSLYGSSYNEQFFGPGTRLTVL.

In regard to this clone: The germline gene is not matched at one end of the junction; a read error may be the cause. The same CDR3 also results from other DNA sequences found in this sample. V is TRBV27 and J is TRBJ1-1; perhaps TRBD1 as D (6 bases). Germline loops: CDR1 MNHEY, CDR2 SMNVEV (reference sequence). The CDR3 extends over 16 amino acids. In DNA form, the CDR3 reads TGTGCCAGCAGTCTTCCCGAGGGGGGGCCGGGCACTGAAGCCTTCTTT. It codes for CASSLPEGGPGTEAFF.

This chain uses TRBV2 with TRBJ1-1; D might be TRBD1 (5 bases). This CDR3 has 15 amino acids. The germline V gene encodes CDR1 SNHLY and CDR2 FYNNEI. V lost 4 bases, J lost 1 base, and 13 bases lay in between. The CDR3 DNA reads TGTGCCAGCAGTGTTTTGAGACAGAGGAACACTGAAGCTTTCTTT. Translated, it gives CASSVLRQRNTEAFF.

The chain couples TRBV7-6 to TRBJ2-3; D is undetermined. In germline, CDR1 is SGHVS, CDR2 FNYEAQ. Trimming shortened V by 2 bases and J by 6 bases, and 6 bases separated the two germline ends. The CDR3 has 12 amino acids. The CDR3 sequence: CASSLSGDTQYF. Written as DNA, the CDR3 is TGTGCCAGCAGCTTATCCGGGGATACGCAGTATTTT.

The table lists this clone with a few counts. The CDR3 DNA follows: TGTGCCAGCAGCGGGTGGGGGGAGCGGGAGAAGGTTCTTCGGCAGTACTTC. It encodes CASSGWGEREKVLRQYF. This chain connects TRBV25-1 to TRBJ2-7; 8 positions match TRBD2. This CDR3 comprises 17 residues. Germline trimming cut 6 bases from V and 9 bases from J; bases unmatched to any gene: 22. CDR1 is MGHDK and CDR2 is SYGVNS in the germline V gene.